The clone carrying this TCR beta chain has a handful of counts. No antigen is known for it. The CDR3 is made up of 15 amino acids. The germline V gene encodes CDR1 LNHDA and CDR2 SQIVND (reference sequence). V was clipped by 5 bases and J by 0 bases, with 14 bases between them. Then a second PCR, running roughly 6 to 11 cycles, was carried out with a sample-barcoded 5' primer and a J-beta primer mix. A tag from a template-switch adaptor with 12 random nucleotides marked each cDNA molecule. TCRdb recomputed calls from the 5' RACE reads with MiXCR, one row per CDR3 protein. This table holds over 700,000 distinct CDR3 sequences, approximately 25% found once. This sample is part of a study of blood T cells in healthy people across ages. On the study more broadly: Roughly one uniquely barcoded beta molecule per two T cells was captured.

Findings and caveats of the study: Roughly linearly, TCR beta diversity per million T cells fell as age increased.

The same sample was also studied in work on T cells of mothers and their children.

Sequencing input: blood. V is TRBV19 and J is TRBJ2-7, with a possible D match to TRBD1 (6 bases). This receptor was obtained from a boy between 10 and 17 years old in good health. In nucleotides, the CDR3 is TGTGCCAGTAGTTGGGGGTCAGGGGCCTCCTACGAGCAGTACTTC. This codes for CASSWGSGASYEQYF.